The rows below give T cell receptor beta chains drawn from one sample of a study of shared clonotypes between healthy human individuals. Only in-frame clones appear in the TCRdb table, and some are missing; sequencing was by immunoSEQ multiplex PCR. Altogether roughly 520,000 clones are present, approximately 95% being singletons, with the ten largest covering about 0.064%. The sample comprised naive CD4+ T cells sorted from blood. The receptors were sampled from a woman aged 25-40 years in good health. Both conserved end residues are part of each CDR3. D genes are given only for firm matches. Size values are once, few and many counts, or a class for expanded clones, and some rows have none.

d_gene,j_gene,abundance,v_gene,CDR3nt,CDR3aa
-,TRBJ2-5,-,TRBV4-2,TGTGCCAGCAGCCAAGATGGGGGACTAGAGACCCAGTACTTC,CASSQDGGLETQYF
-,TRBJ2-7,-,TRBV10-1,TGCGCCAGCAGCCCCGCGGGGGCGTCCTACGAGCAGTACTTC,CASSPAGASYEQYF
-,TRBJ1-2,-,TRBV28,TGTGCCAGCAGGATTGACAGAAGGGGCTATGGCTACACCTTC,CASRIDRRGYGYTF
-,TRBJ1-2,-,TRBV5-1,TGCGCCAGCAGCGCGCAGGGAGGTGGCTACACCTTC,CASSAQGGGYTF
-,TRBJ1-4,-,TRBV25-1,TGTGCCAGCAGTACCAGCACAGATGAAAAACTGTTTTTT,CASSTSTDEKLFF
TRBD2,TRBJ2-7,-,TRBV7-2,TGTGCCACAAGGCCGACTAGCGGAACCTACGAGCAGTACTTC,CATRPTSGTYEQYF
-,TRBJ1-2,-,TRBV5-1,TGCGCCAGCAGCTTGCCGACAGGCAAAAACTATGGCTACACCTTC,CASSLPTGKNYGYTF
-,TRBJ2-7,few,TRBV27,TGTGCCAGCACTGCACCTAGCGCACCCTACGAGCAGTACTTC,CASTAPSAPYEQYF
-,TRBJ2-3,-,TRBV9,TGTGCCAGCAGCGTATTCGGTAATGGTCCCACAGATACGCAGTATTTT,CASSVFGNGPTDTQYF
-,TRBJ2-7,-,TRBV6-1,TGTGCCAGCAGAAAACAGGGAGGGGATTCCTACGAGCAGTACTTC,CASRKQGGDSYEQYF
-,TRBJ2-6,-,TRBV28,TGTGCCAGCAGCCTGGGGGGGGCCTCTGGGGCCAACGTCCTGACTTTC,CASSLGGASGANVLTF
-,TRBJ2-1,-,TRBV7-9,TGTGCCAGCAGCTTGTCCGACTCGGCGGATGAGCAGTTCTTC,CASSLSDSADEQFF
-,TRBJ1-1,-,TRBV5-4,TGTGCCAGCAGCCCGGAATTGAACACTGAAGCTTTCTTT,CASSPELNTEAFF
-,TRBJ2-7,-,TRBV7-8,TGTGCCAGCACCCCCCTTGGCAGGGGTCCCTACGAGCAGTACTTC,CASTPLGRGPYEQYF
TRBD2,TRBJ2-4,-,TRBV4-2,TGTGCCAGCAGCCAAGTCGGGCTAGCGGGAGGGCAAGGAAACATTCAGTACTTC,CASSQVGLAGGQGNIQYF
TRBD1,TRBJ2-3,-,TRBV10-1,TGCGCCAGCAGTGCCGGGACAGGGGTCGATTTCACAGATACGCAGTATTTT,CASSAGTGVDFTDTQYF
-,TRBJ2-7,-,TRBV14,TGTGCCAGCAGAGGACAGTCCTACGAGCAGTACTTC,CASRGQSYEQYF
-,TRBJ1-2,-,TRBV6-5,TGTGCCAGCAGTTACTCCCAGGACTATGGCTACACCTTC,CASSYSQDYGYTF
-,TRBJ1-2,-,TRBV28,TGTGCCAGCAGTTCGGGACGGCCTAATTATGGCTACACCTTC,CASSSGRPNYGYTF
-,TRBJ1-4,-,TRBV7-9,TGTGCCAGCAGCTTTCCGCCTGGGAGTGAAAAACTGTTTTTT,CASSFPPGSEKLFF
-,TRBJ2-7,-,TRBV28,TGTGCCAGCACGTACAGGGCAGGCTCCTACGAGCAGTACTTC,CASTYRAGSYEQYF
-,TRBJ2-2,-,TRBV4-2,TGTGCCAGCAGCCAAGATTCCTTTGGCGGATTGGCCGGGGAGCTGTTTTTT,CASSQDSFGGLAGELFF
-,TRBJ2-3,-,TRBV5-4,TGTGCCAGCAGCTTCGGGCAGGGGACCACAGATACGCAGTATTTT,CASSFGQGTTDTQYF
TRBD2,TRBJ2-7,-,TRBV4-1,TGCGCCAGCAGCCAACTAGCGGGAGGGTCGGGCGAGCAGTACTTC,CASSQLAGGSGEQYF
-,TRBJ2-7,once,TRBV28,TGTGCCAGCAGTCCGGGGGTCTGGGAGCAGTACTTC,CASSPGVWEQYF
-,TRBJ2-1,-,TRBV10-2,TGCGCCAGCAGTGACACTAACGGGAAGTTCTTC,CASSDTNGKFF
-,TRBJ2-2,-,TRBV18,TGTGCCAGCTCACCAAGGGCTCGGGGAGACACCGGGGAGCTGTTTTTT,CASSPRARGDTGELFF
TRBD2,TRBJ2-3,-,TRBV4-1,TGCGCCAGCAGCTATTTCGGGGGGGCGGGAGTGGCAGATACGCAGTATTTT,CASSYFGGAGVADTQYF
-,TRBJ2-3,-,TRBV5-1,TGCGCCAGCAGCACACCCCTCGGGTATACGCAGTATTTT,CASSTPLGYTQYF
-,TRBJ2-3,-,TRBV27,TGTGCCAGCAGTTTTAGGAGGGCAGATACGCAGTATTTT,CASSFRRADTQYF
-,TRBJ2-3,-,TRBV28,TGTGCCTCGCCACCCCCGGCAGGGCAAACAGATACGCAGTATTTT,CASPPPAGQTDTQYF
-,TRBJ2-2,-,TRBV30,TGTGCCTGGAGTATAGGACAGTCCACCGGGGAGCTGTTTTTT,CAWSIGQSTGELFF
-,TRBJ2-3,-,TRBV15,TGTGCCACCAGCACCCGAGCCGCAGATACGCAGTATTTT,CATSTRAADTQYF
-,TRBJ2-7,-,TRBV21-1,TGTGCCAGCAGCAAGTTGGGAGCGGGAGGGCCTAACCCCAGCTCCTACGAGCAGTACTTC,CASSKLGAGGPNPSSYEQYF
-,TRBJ2-1,-,TRBV6-6,TGTGCCAGCAGTCCCGGGACCTCCCACAAATACAATGAGCAGTTCTTC,CASSPGTSHKYNEQFF
-,TRBJ2-7,-,TRBV5-1,TGCGCCAGCAGCTTCTCCTACGAGCAGTACTTC,CASSFSYEQYF
-,TRBJ2-7,-,TRBV20-1,TGCAGTGCTAGTCCCTACGAGCAGTACTTC,CSASPYEQYF